These 27 T cell receptor beta chains were all obtained from the same sample, sequenced in a study of PD-L1 blockade in urothelial cancer. As for time point: peripheral blood 6 weeks after treatment start. Clones were sequenced by immunoSEQ multiplex PCR, and TCRdb holds only the in-frame ones, with some missing. The sample includes about 66,000 clones, roughly 90% of them seen just once. Specimen: PBMCs, collected around atezolizumab (anti-PD-L1) treatment. The receptors were sampled from a man between 60 and 75 years old with urothelial cancer.

This chain connects TRBV7-9 to TRBJ2-7, with 8 positions matching TRBD1. The CDR3 length is 15 residues. Germline V lookup: CDR1 SEHNR, CDR2 FQNEAQ (reference sequence). Trimming at V came to 3 bases and at J to 0 bases, leaving 4 bases not matched to a gene. DNA for the CDR3: TGTGCCAGCAGCTTCGACAGGGGTAGCTCCTACGAGCAGTACTTC. This sequence encodes CASSFDRGSSYEQYF.

The chain recombines TRBV9 with TRBJ2-7; perhaps TRBD1 as D (6 bases). V lost 4 bases and J lost 6, with 20 bases in between. CDR1 is SGDLS and CDR2 is YYNGEE in the germline V gene. This CDR3 spans 15 amino acids. The DNA for the CDR3 is TGTGCCAGCAGCCCCCCTTCCCCAGGGGCTGGCGAGCAGTACTTC. Its protein is CASSPPSPGAGEQYF.

The table lists this clone with a count of one. The chain is built from TRBV30 and TRBJ1-4; 9 bases match TRBD1. The CDR3 runs to 15 residues. After removal of 1 base from V and 8 bases from J, the junction contained 8 bases not matched to a gene. The germline gives CDR1 GTSNPN, CDR2 SVGIG (reference sequence). The CDR3 sequence: CAWSAYRGRGEKLFF. CDR3 bases: TGTGCCTGGAGTGCATACAGGGGGCGAGGCGAAAAACTGTTTTTT.

The chain carries TRBV5-1 and TRBJ1-4; D is perhaps TRBD1 (6 bases). Germline V lookup: CDR1 SGHRS, CDR2 YFSETQ. The CDR3 extends over 14 amino acids. Trimming removed 4 bases at V and 8 bases at J, with 15 bases between. The CDR3 region is CASSPTGRREKLFF. The CDR3 nucleotides are TGCGCCAGCAGCCCGACAGGCAGGAGGGAAAAACTGTTTTTT.

The V call is TRBV2, the J call TRBJ2-1; maybe TRBD1 (6 bases). Trimming took 7 bases from V and 9 from J, leaving 13 bases between them. CDR1 is SNHLY, CDR2 FYNNEI, per germline. CDR3 length: 12 amino acids. Here the CDR3 reads CASKPTGIEQFF. The CDR3 DNA sequence: TGTGCCAGCAAACCAACAGGGATTGAGCAGTTCTTC.

The J gene is TRBJ1-2, the V gene TRBV6-1; TRBD1 aligns across 7 bases. Losses at the gene ends were 9 bases for V and 10 bases for J; bases not matched to a gene: 8. Germline V gene data show CDR1 as MNHNS and CDR2 as SASEGT. The CDR3 sequence is 11 residues long. Here the CDR3 reads CASRQGLTYTF. The CDR3 DNA reads as TGTGCCAGTAGACAGGGATTGACCTACACCTTC.

V gene TRBV30 combines with J gene TRBJ1-2; 7 nucleotides line up with TRBD1. There are 15 residues in the CDR3. The J segment lost 2 bases and the V segment lost 5 bases, leaving 11 bases of the junction unmatched. Germline V gives CDR1 GTSNPN, CDR2 SVGIG (reference sequence). The CDR3 region has the DNA TGTGCCTGGGGACGGGAGAGGGGACAGAACTATGGCTACACCTTC. It specifies CAWGRERGQNYGYTF.

The CDR3 loop is CASSPGGLGSSYNEQFF. As DNA, the CDR3 is TGTGCCAGCAGCCCCGGAGGGTTGGGGAGCTCCTACAATGAGCAGTTCTTC. The rearrangement uses TRBV11-1 and TRBJ2-1; D might be TRBD2 (6 bases). The CDR3 extends over 17 amino acids. Germline CDR1 reads SGHAT; CDR2 reads FQDESV (reference sequence). V was cut by 5 bases and J by 0 bases, with 17 bases left in between.

The J gene is TRBJ2-3, the V gene TRBV27; a weak D match, TRBD1 (5 bases). V lost 4 bases and J 4 bases, leaving 9 bases between the germline ends. Germline V CDR1 and CDR2: MNHEY, SMNVEV (reference sequence). The CDR3 has 13 amino acids. CDR3 residues: CASSWQGPDTQYF. CDR3 coding DNA: TGTGCCAGCAGTTGGCAGGGCCCAGATACGCAGTATTTT.

This chain joins TRBV11-3 and TRBJ1-3; 10 bases agree with TRBD1. V lost 3 bases to trimming and J lost 4 bases; unmatched junction nucleotides: 3. Germline loops: CDR1 SGHNT, CDR2 YENEEA. This CDR3 has 15 residues. CDR3 residues: CASSFGQGGGNTIYF. The CDR3 DNA follows: TGTGCCAGCAGCTTCGGACAGGGGGGCGGAAACACCATATATTTT. The variable domain in full, with the rest retrieved from reference TRBV11-3 and TRBJ1-3, is EAGVVQSPRYKIIEKKQPVAFWCNPISGHNTLYWYLQNLGQGPELLIRYENEEAVDDSQLPKDRFSAERLKGVDSTLKIQPAELGDSAVYLCASSFGQGGGNTIYFGEGSWLTVV.

The table lists this clone with a few counts. The genes are TRBV6-5 and TRBJ1-6, with 9 bases aligning to TRBD1. CDR1 and CDR2 (germline): MNHEY, SVGAGI. The V segment lost 6 bases and the J segment 19 bases; nucleotides outside the gene matches: 7. The length of the CDR3 is 11 residues. DNA of the CDR3: TGTGCCAGCAGAAACCGGGACAGGGTGCACTTT. Encoded protein: CASRNRDRVHF.

The genes are TRBV30 and TRBJ1-1; D is ambiguous. This CDR3 is 12 amino acids long. V lost 5 bases and J lost 3, with 10 bases in between. CDR1 and CDR2 (germline): GTSNPN, SVGIG (reference sequence). The CDR3 region has the DNA TGTGCCTGGGGTCAGTACCACACTGAAGCTTTCTTT. Translating it yields CAWGQYHTEAFF. Full variable domain (outside the CDR3, taken from reference TRBV30 and TRBJ1-1): SQTIHQWPATLVQPVGSPLSLECTVEGTSNPNLYWYRQAAGRGLQLLFYSVGIGQISSEVPQNLSASRPQDRQFILSSKKLLLSDSGFYLCAWGQYHTEAFFGQGTRLTVV.

V usage is TRBV2 and J usage is TRBJ2-7, with 11 bases lining up with TRBD2. The CDR3 loop spans 14 amino acids. Germline V gives CDR1 SNHLY, CDR2 FYNNEI. The ends lost 8 bases at V and 5 bases at J; junction bases unmatched: 8. The DNA of the CDR3 is TGTGCCAGCGGGAGACTAGCGGGACCCCACGAGCAGTACTTC. Amino acid sequence: CASGRLAGPHEQYF.

The gene calls are TRBV4-3 and TRBJ1-1; weak D call: TRBD1 (5 bases). V dropped 0 bases and J dropped 5 bases, with 10 bases sitting between them. The CDR3 is 14 residues long. Germline V gene sequence: CDR1 LGHNA, CDR2 YSLEER. The CDR3 sequence is CASSQDSGITEAFF. CDR3 nucleotide sequence: TGCGCCAGCAGCCAAGATTCAGGGATTACTGAAGCTTTCTTT.

The V gene is TRBV6-6, the J gene TRBJ1-5; a weak D match, TRBD1 (6 bases). The length of the CDR3 is 14 residues. Trimming stripped 6 bases from V and 1 base from J, with 10 bases between. The germline CDR1 and CDR2 sequences are MNHNY and SVGAGI (reference sequence). The CDR3 is CASRATGSNQPQHF. The CDR3 DNA reads TGTGCCAGCAGAGCTACAGGGAGCAATCAGCCCCAGCATTTT.

Note on this clone: Sequence at one end of the junction differs from germline and may be a read error. The chain has TRBV7-9 and TRBJ2-5; TRBD1 might be the D (5 bases). There are 14 residues in the CDR3. Per the germline V gene, CDR1 is SEHNR and CDR2 is FQNEAQ (reference sequence). The DNA of the CDR3 is TGTGCCAGCAGCGGTCAGGGTGGCTTGGGGCATTTCGACTTC. It is translated as CASSGQGGLGHFDF. Full variable domain (missing parts from reference TRBV7-9 and TRBJ2-5): DTGVSQNPRHKITKRGQNVTFRCDPISEHNRLYWYRQTLGQGPEFLTYFQNEAQLEKSRLLSDRFSAERPKGSFSTLEIQRTEQGDSAMYLCASSGQGGLGHFDFGPGTRLLVL.

The chain links TRBV6-1 to TRBJ2-7; 8 bases agree with TRBD1. From germline, CDR1 is MNHNS and CDR2 SASEGT. With V trimmed by 4 bases and J by 5 bases, 7 bases remained unmatched. CDR3 size: 14 residues. The CDR3 DNA sequence: TGTGCCAGCAGTGTGGACAGGGTGGGTAACGAGCAGTACTTC. Its protein product is CASSVDRVGNEQYF.

The genes are TRBV4-2 and TRBJ2-3, with a possible D match to TRBD2 (5 bases). Between the trimmed V and J ends, which lost 1 base and 5 bases, there was a span of 13 bases. CDR3 size: 15 residues. The V gene's germline CDR1 is LGHNA and CDR2 YNFKEQ. The CDR3 sequence is CASSQGWRSIDTQYF. The DNA for the CDR3 is TGTGCCAGCAGCCAAGGATGGAGGTCGATAGATACGCAGTATTTT.

The chain has TRBV19 and TRBJ1-2; TRBD1 matches 10 bases. The CDR3 length is 14 residues. Losses at the gene ends were 6 bases for V and 6 bases for J; bases not matched to a gene: 7. The germline gives CDR1 LNHDA, CDR2 SQIVND (reference sequence). CDR3 loop: CASRTGGSYHGYTF. The CDR3 bases are TGTGCCAGTAGGACAGGGGGCAGCTACCATGGCTACACCTTC.

This clone has a single count. CDR3 protein: CASSLSTANYGYTF. CDR3 DNA sequence: TGCGCCAGCAGCTTGTCCACAGCTAACTATGGCTACACCTTC. The V gene is TRBV5-1, the J gene TRBJ1-2, with D uncertain. Trimming removed 1 base from V and 0 bases from J, with 7 bases in between. The germline V gene has CDR1 SGHRS and CDR2 YFSETQ. This CDR3 has 14 residues.

The rearrangement links TRBV14 to TRBJ1-3; no definite D call. The CDR3 totals 14 residues. The germline V gene has CDR1 SGHDN and CDR2 FVKESK. Trimming cost V 4 bases and J 0 bases, with 7 bases left between them. CDR3 in DNA: TGTGCCAGCAGCCCCGTCTTCTCTGGAAACACCATATATTTT. This codes for CASSPVFSGNTIYF.

The gene calls are TRBV28 and TRBJ2-5, with D hard to call. CDR3 size: 11 residues. Germline lookup yields CDR1 MDHEN and CDR2 SYDVKM. V lost 5 bases and J 2 bases, leaving 3 bases between the germline ends. CDR3 protein: CASSRQETQYF. The CDR3, as DNA: TGTGCCAGCAGTCGGCAAGAGACCCAGTACTTC. The full variable domain, its missing parts supplied by reference TRBV28 and TRBJ2-5, is DVKVTQSSRYLVKRTGEKVFLECVQDMDHENMFWYRQDPGLGLRLIYFSYDVKMKEKGDIPEGYSVSREKKERFSLILESASTNQTSMYLCASSRQETQYFGPGTRLLVL.

This clone was recorded a few times. The CDR3 loop is CASSFAGSDTQYF. CDR3 bases: TGCGCCAGCAGCTTTGCAGGCTCAGATACGCAGTATTTT. The rearrangement uses TRBV5-1 and TRBJ2-3; D unclear. The CDR3 has 13 residues. The germline V and J ends were trimmed by 2 bases and 4 bases, with 8 bases remaining between them. The germline gives CDR1 SGHRS, CDR2 YFSETQ.

V and J are TRBV4-2 and TRBJ2-3; 9 bases are a match to TRBD2. CDR3 length: 16 residues. Germline CDR1 reads LGHNA; CDR2 reads YNFKEQ. After removal of 2 bases from V and 4 bases from J, the junction contained 7 bases not matched to a gene. CDR3 nucleotides: TGTGCCAGCAGCCAAAAGACGGGACTAGCAGCAGATACGCAGTATTTT. Protein: CASSQKTGLAADTQYF.

This sequence joins TRBV5-4 and TRBJ2-5, with a possible D match to TRBD2 (6 bases). V lost 0 bases to trimming and J lost 2 bases, with 8 bases between them. Germline lookup yields CDR1 SGHNT and CDR2 YYREEE (reference sequence). The CDR3 is made up of 14 amino acids. The CDR3 sequence is CASSLVREQETQYF. The CDR3 DNA reads as TGTGCCAGCAGCTTGGTGCGGGAACAAGAGACCCAGTACTTC.

The rearrangement uses TRBV2 and TRBJ2-5, with a possible D match to TRBD1 (6 bases). Germline V CDR1 and CDR2: SNHLY, FYNNEI. The V end was cut by 4 bases, the J end by 1 base, with 13 bases between. This CDR3 spans 15 amino acids. The CDR3 DNA reads as TGTGCCAGCAGTGTGGTGGGGGCCTTCCAAGAGACCCAGTACTTC. It yields the protein CASSVVGAFQETQYF.

J is TRBJ2-7 and V is TRBV4-1, with TRBD1 identical over 8 bases. The CDR3 spans 15 residues. The junction had 6 bases not matched to a gene; V was cut back by 1 base and J by 4 bases. In germline, CDR1 is MGHRA, CDR2 YSYEKL. The CDR3 region is CASSQVAGGGYEQYF. The CDR3 nucleotides are TGCGCCAGCAGCCAAGTTGCAGGGGGCGGGTACGAGCAGTACTTC.